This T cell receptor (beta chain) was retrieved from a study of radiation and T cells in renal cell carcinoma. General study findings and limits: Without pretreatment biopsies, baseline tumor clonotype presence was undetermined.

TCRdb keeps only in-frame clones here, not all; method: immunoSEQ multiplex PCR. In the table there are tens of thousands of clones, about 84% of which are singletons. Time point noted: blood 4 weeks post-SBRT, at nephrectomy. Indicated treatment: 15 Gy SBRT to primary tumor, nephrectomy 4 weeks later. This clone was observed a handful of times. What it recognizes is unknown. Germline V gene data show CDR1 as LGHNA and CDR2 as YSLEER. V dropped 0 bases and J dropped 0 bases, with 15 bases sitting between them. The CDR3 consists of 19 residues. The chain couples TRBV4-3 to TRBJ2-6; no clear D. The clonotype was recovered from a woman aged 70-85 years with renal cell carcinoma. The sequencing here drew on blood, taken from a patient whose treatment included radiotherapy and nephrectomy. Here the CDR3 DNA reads TGCGCCAGCAGCCAAGATAGAGCACTCGACTTCTCTGGGGCCAACGTCCTGACTTTC. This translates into CASSQDRALDFSGANVLTF.